This T cell receptor (beta chain) was profiled in a study of cytomegalovirus exposure and HLA in healthy donors. The germline gives CDR1 SNHLY, CDR2 FYNNEI. Trimming took 8 bases from V and 4 from J, leaving 18 bases between them. The CDR3 totals 15 residues. This clone was detected many times. TCRdb's copy holds only in-frame clones and misses some; the assay was immunoSEQ multiplex PCR. The table has roughly 75,000 clones, approximately 80% seen once. The receptor's source is a young man in good health and CMV-seronegative. This chain joins TRBV2 and TRBJ1-5, with D tentatively TRBD1 (6 bases). Source material: PBMCs. For the CDR3, the DNA is TGTGCCAGCGGGTCCACGGACAGAGTAAATCAGCCCCAGCATTTT. It encodes CASGSTDRVNQPQHF.